This T cell receptor (beta chain) was captured in a study of T cells in Graves' hyperthyroidism and ophthalmopathy. Researchers amplified the TCR beta CDR3 regions from RNA transcripts. A set of HTBI primers served as the primers for a first-round RT-PCR of the TCR CDR3. TCRdb redid the calling of the multiplex PCR reads with MiXCR, one entry per CDR3 protein. The profile shows fewer than 650,000 distinct CDR3 sequences, 12% to 15% of them singletons. The sample holds many counts of this clonotype. The sample consisted of blood. The TCR comes from a woman aged 40 to 50 with Graves' hyperthyroidism.

The CDR3 region has the DNA TGTGCCAGCAGCTTAGACCAGGGTTTTTCAGAGACCCAGTACTTC. The encoded protein is CASSLDQGFSETQYF. The J gene is TRBJ2-5, the V gene TRBV7-2; possibly TRBD1 for D (5 bases). The CDR3 has 15 residues. Germline V gene sequence: CDR1 SGHTA, CDR2 FQGNSA. V was cut by 1 base and J by 4 bases, with 13 bases left in between. Together with reference TRBV7-2 and TRBJ2-5, the CDR3 gives the full variable domain: GAGVSQSPSNKVTEKGKDVELRCDPISGHTALYWYRQSLGQGLEFLIYFQGNSAPDKSGLPSDRFSAERTGGSVSTLTIQRTQQEDSAVYLCASSLDQGFSETQYFGPGTRLLVL.